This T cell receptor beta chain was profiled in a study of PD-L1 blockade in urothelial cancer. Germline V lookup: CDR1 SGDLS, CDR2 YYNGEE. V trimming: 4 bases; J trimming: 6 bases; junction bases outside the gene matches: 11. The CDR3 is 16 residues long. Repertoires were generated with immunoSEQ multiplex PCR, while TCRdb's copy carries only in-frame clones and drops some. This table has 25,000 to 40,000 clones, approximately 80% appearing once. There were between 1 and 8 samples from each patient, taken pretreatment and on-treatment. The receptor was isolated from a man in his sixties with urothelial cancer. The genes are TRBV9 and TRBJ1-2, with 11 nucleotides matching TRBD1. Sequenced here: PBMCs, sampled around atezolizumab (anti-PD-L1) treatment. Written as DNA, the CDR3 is TGTGCCAGCAGCCCACGGACAGGGGGCGCAGTAGATGGCTACACCTTC. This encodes CASSPRTGGAVDGYTF.